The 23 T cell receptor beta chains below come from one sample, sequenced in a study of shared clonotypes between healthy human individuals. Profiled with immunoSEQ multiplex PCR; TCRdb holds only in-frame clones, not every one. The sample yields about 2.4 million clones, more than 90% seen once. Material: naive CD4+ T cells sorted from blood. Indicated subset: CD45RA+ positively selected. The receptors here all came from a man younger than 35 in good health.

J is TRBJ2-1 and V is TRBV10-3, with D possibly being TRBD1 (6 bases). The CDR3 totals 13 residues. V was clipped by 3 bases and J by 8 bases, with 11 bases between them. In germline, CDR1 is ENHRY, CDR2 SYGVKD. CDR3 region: CAISDGQGHEQFF. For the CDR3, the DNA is TGTGCCATCAGTGATGGCCAGGGGCATGAGCAGTTCTTC.

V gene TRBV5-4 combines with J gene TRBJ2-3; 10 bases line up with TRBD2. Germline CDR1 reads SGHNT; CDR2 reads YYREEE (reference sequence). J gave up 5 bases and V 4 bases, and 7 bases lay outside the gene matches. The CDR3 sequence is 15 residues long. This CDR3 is CASSQSGGGRDTQYF. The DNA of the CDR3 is TGTGCCAGCAGCCAGAGCGGGGGGGGGAGAGATACGCAGTATTTT.

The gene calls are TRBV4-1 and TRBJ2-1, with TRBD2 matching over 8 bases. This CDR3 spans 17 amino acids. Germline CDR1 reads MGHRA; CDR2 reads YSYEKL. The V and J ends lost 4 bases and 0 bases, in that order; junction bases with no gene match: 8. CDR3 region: CASSPGTRTSSYNEQFF. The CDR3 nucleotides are TGCGCCAGCAGCCCTGGGACTAGGACCAGCTCCTACAATGAGCAGTTCTTC.

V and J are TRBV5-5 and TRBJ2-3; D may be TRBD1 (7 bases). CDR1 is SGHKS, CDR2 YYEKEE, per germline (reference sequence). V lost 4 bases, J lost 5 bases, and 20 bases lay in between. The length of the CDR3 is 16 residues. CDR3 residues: CASSRKGTEEGDTQYF. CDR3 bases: TGTGCCAGCAGCCGAAAGGGGACAGAGGAGGGAGATACGCAGTATTTT. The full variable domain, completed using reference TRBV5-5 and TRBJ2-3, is DAGVTQSPTHLIKTRGQQVTLRCSPISGHKSVSWYQQVLGQGPQFIFQYYEKEERGRGNFPDRFSARQFPNYSSELNVNALLLGDSALYLCASSRKGTEEGDTQYFGPGTRLTVL.

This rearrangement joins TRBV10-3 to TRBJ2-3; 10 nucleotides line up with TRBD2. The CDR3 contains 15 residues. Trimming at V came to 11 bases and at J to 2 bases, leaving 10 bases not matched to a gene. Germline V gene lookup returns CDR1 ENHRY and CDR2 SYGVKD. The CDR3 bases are TGTGCCTCCTCGAGCGGGGGGGGGACCACAGATACGCAGTATTTT. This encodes CASSSGGGTTDTQYF.

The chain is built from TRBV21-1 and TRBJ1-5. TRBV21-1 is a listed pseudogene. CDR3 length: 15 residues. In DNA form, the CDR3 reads TGTGCCTCGCGGAACAAGGACCCGTTTAATCAGCCCCGGCATTTT. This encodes CASRNKDPFNQPRHF.

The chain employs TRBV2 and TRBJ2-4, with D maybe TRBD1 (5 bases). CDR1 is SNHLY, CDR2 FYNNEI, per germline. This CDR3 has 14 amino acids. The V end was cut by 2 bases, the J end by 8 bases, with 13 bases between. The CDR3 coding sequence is TGTGCCAGCAGTGAACGTCTTCAAGGGGACATTCAGTACTTC. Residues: CASSERLQGDIQYF.

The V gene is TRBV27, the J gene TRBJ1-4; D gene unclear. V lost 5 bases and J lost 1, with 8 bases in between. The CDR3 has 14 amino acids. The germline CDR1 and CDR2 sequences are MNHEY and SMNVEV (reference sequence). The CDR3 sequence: CASSPWGTNEKLFF. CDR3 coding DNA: TGTGCCAGCAGTCCTTGGGGAACTAATGAAAAACTGTTTTTT.

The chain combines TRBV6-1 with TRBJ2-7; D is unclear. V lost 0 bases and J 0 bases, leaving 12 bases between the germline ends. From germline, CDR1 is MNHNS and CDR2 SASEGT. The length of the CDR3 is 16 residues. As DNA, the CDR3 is TGTGCCAGCAGTGAAGCTCCTGCCCCCTCCTCCTACGAGCAGTACTTC. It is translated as CASSEAPAPSSYEQYF.

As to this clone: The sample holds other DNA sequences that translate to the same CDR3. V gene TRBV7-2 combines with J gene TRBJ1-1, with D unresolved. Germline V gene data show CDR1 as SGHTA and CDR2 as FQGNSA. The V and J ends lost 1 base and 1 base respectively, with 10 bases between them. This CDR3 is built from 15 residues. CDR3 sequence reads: CASSLVGGSNTEAFF. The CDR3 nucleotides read TGTGCCAGCAGCTTAGTGGGCGGGTCGAACACTGAAGCTTTCTTT.

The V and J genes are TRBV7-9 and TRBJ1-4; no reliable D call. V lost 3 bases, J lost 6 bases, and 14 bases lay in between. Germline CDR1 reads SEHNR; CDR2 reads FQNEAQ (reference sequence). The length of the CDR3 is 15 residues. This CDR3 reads CASSLGRGPDEKLFF. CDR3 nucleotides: TGTGCCAGCAGCTTGGGTCGCGGTCCCGATGAAAAACTGTTTTTT.

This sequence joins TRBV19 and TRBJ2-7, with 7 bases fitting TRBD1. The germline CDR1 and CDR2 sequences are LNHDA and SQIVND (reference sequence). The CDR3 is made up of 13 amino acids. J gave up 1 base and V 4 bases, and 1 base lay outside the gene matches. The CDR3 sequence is CASSTDRSYEQYF. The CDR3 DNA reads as TGTGCCAGTAGTACGGACAGGTCCTACGAGCAGTACTTC.

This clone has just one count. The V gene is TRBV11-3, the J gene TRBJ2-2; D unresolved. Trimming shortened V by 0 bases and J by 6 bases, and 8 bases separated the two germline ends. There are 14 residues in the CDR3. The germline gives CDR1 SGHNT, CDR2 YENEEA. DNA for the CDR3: TGTGCCAGCAGCTTAGAGAAGTCCGCCGGGGAGCTGTTTTTT. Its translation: CASSLEKSAGELFF.

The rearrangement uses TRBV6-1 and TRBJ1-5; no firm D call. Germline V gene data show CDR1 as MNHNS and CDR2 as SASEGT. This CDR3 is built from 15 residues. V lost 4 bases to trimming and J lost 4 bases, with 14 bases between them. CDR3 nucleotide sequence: TGTGCCAGCAGTGGTAATACAGTCGGAAATCAGCCCCAGCATTTT. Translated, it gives CASSGNTVGNQPQHF.

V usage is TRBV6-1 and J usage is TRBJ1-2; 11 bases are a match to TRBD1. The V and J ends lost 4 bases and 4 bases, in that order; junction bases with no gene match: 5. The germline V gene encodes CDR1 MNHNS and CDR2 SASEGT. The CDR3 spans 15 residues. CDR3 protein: CASSGTGGIGYGYTF. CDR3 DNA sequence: TGTGCCAGCAGTGGGACAGGGGGCATCGGCTATGGCTACACCTTC.

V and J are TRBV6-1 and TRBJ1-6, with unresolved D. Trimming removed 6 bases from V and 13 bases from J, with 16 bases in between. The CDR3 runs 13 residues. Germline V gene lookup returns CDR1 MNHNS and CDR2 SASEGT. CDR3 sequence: CASRERSQRPLHF. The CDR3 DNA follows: TGTGCCAGCAGAGAACGATCCCAGCGGCCCCTCCACTTT.

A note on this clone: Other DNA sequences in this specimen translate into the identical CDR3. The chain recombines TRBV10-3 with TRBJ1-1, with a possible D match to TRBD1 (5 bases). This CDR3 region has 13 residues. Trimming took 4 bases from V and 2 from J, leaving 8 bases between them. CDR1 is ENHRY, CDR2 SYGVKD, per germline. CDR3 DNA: TGTGCCATCAGTGGGGGCACCAACACTGAAGCTTTCTTT. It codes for CAISGGTNTEAFF.

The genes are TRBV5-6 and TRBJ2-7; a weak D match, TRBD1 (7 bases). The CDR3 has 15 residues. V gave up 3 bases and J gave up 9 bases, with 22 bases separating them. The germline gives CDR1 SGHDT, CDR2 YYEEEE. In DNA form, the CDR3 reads TGTGCCAGCAGCTCGGGACAGACAATAGGGACTTTGCAGTACTTC. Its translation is CASSSGQTIGTLQYF.

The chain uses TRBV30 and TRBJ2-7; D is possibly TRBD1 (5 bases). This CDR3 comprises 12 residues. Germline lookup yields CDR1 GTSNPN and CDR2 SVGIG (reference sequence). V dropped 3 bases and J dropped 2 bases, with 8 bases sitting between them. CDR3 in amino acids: CAWRGVTYEQYF. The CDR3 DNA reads TGTGCCTGGAGAGGGGTAACCTACGAGCAGTACTTC.

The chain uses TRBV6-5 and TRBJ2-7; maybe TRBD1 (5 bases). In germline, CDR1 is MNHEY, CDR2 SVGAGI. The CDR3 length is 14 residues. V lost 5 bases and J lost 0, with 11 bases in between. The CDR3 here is CASSTGSRSYEQYF. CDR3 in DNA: TGTGCCAGCAGTACAGGATCACGCTCCTACGAGCAGTACTTC.

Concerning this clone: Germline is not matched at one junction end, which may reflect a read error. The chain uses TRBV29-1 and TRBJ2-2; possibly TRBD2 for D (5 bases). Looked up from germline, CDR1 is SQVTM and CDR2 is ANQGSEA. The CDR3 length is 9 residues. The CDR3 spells CSVCRGAVF. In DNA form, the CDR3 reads TGCAGCGTTTGCCGGGGAGCTGTTTTT.

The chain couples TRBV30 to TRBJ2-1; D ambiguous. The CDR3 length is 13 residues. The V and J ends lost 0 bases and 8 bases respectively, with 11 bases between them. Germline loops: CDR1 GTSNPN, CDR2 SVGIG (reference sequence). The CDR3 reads CAWSVILAHEQFF. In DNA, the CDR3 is TGTGCCTGGAGTGTAATATTAGCCCATGAGCAGTTCTTC.

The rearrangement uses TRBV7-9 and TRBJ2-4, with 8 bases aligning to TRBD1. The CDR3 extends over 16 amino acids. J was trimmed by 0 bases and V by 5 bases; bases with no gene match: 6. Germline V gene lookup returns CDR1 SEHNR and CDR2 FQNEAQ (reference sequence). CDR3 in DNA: TGTGCCAGCAGCCCAGGACAGGGAAAAGCCAAAAACATTCAGTACTTC. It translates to CASSPGQGKAKNIQYF.